A single sample gave rise to the 22 T cell receptor beta chains below, sequenced in a study of blood T cells in healthy people across ages. The authors ran a second PCR of about 7 to 11 cycles using a sample-barcoded 5' primer and a J-beta primer mix. TCRdb itself ran the 5' RACE reads through MiXCR, one entry per CDR3 protein. The sample has about 1.8 million distinct CDR3 sequences; 49% are singletons. Sequenced material: blood. These TCRs come from a woman aged 40-49 years in good health.

This clonotype was picked up a small number of times. The chain is built from TRBV7-9 and TRBJ2-1; TRBD1 aligns across 9 bases. CDR3 length: 14 residues. The V and J ends lost 1 base and 9 bases, in that order; junction bases with no gene match: 4. Germline V gene lookup returns CDR1 SEHNR and CDR2 FQNEAQ (reference sequence). CDR3 DNA: TGTGCCAGCAGCTTAGGGACAGGGGAGGGTGAGCAGTTCTTC. This sequence encodes CASSLGTGEGEQFF.

This clonotype was picked up a small number of times. This rearrangement joins TRBV4-3 to TRBJ1-1, with D unresolved. The germline CDR1 and CDR2 sequences are LGHNA and YSLEER. The CDR3 has 15 residues. V was shortened by 0 bases and J by 2 bases, with 10 bases between the two germline ends. The CDR3 loop reads CASSQDRGSNTEAFF. CDR3 bases: TGCGCCAGCAGCCAAGACAGAGGAAGTAACACTGAAGCTTTCTTT.

The chain links TRBV25-1 to TRBJ1-4, with a tentative D call TRBD1 (6 bases). V lost 1 base to trimming and J lost 1 base, with 7 bases between them. CDR3 length equals 15 residues. In germline, CDR1 is MGHDK, CDR2 SYGVNS. CDR3 residues: CASSESDRTNEKLFF. As DNA, the CDR3 is TGTGCCAGCAGTGAATCGGACAGAACTAATGAAAAACTGTTTTTT.

The count of this clonotype is one. The junction does not match germline at one end; this may be a read error. CDR3 DNA sequence: TGTGCCAGCAGCCAAGAAATGGGACTAGCGGGTAGCACAGATACGCGGTATTTT. The encoded protein is CASSQEMGLAGSTDTRYF. The chain employs TRBV4-2 and TRBJ2-3; 12 nucleotides agree with TRBD2. The length of the CDR3 is 18 residues. The germline V gene encodes CDR1 LGHNA and CDR2 YNFKEQ.

This clonotype has just a few counts. J is TRBJ2-6 and V is TRBV7-9, with D uncertain. The CDR3 spans 13 residues. The germline CDR1 and CDR2 sequences are SEHNR and FQNEAQ (reference sequence). Trimming cost V 2 bases and J 5 bases, with 4 bases left between them. The CDR3 DNA reads TGTGCCAGCAGCTTATCCCGGGCCAACGTCCTGACTTTC. Encoded protein: CASSLSRANVLTF.

This clonotype turned up a few times. The rearrangement joins TRBV7-2 to TRBJ1-6; D is perhaps TRBD1 (5 bases). The CDR3 has 15 residues. Per the germline V gene, CDR1 is SGHTA and CDR2 is FQGNSA. V was pared by 5 bases and J by 7 bases, with 15 bases between. The CDR3, as DNA: TGTGCCAGCAGCACGACTGGGACCCTGAATTCACCCCTCCACTTT. Translating gives CASSTTGTLNSPLHF.

This clonotype was counted at least ten times. The chain joins TRBV7-2 to TRBJ1-2, with TRBD1 identical over 8 bases. Germline-derived CDR1 and CDR2 are SGHTA and FQGNSA. The V and J ends lost 2 bases and 5 bases, in that order; junction bases with no gene match: 7. This CDR3 has 15 residues. DNA of the CDR3: TGTGCCAGCAGCTTAACCGGACAGGGAGGTTATGGCTACACCTTC. This codes for CASSLTGQGGYGYTF.

This clonotype was counted a few times. V usage is TRBV7-2 and J usage is TRBJ1-2; D is ambiguous. V lost 4 bases to trimming and J lost 0 bases, with 6 bases between them. Looked up from germline, CDR1 is SGHTA and CDR2 is FQGNSA. CDR3 length: 13 amino acids. The CDR3 DNA is TGTGCCAGCAGCTGGCAATCTAACTATGGCTACACCTTC. Encoded protein: CASSWQSNYGYTF. Using reference TRBV7-2 and TRBJ1-2 for the parts outside the CDR3, the full variable domain is GAGVSQSPSNKVTEKGKDVELRCDPISGHTALYWYRQSLGQGLEFLIYFQGNSAPDKSGLPSDRFSAERTGGSVSTLTIQRTQQEDSAVYLCASSWQSNYGYTFGSGTRLTVV.

This clonotype showed up just a few times. The rearrangement joins TRBV18 to TRBJ2-1; D remains unclear. The CDR3 loop spans 15 amino acids. V lost 3 bases, J lost 0 bases, and 9 bases lay in between. Germline values: CDR1 KGHSH, CDR2 LQKENI. CDR3 sequence (DNA): TGTGCCAGCTCACCCGTCAGAAGCTCCTACAATGAGCAGTTCTTC. Amino acid sequence: CASSPVRSSYNEQFF.

This rearrangement joins TRBV6-5 to TRBJ2-5; weak D call: TRBD1 (6 bases). This CDR3 contains 16 residues. With 0 bases removed from V and 5 bases from J, the gap between germline ends came to 16 bases. Germline V gives CDR1 MNHEY, CDR2 SVGAGI. The DNA of the CDR3 is TGTGCCAGCAGTTACTCGACCTCAACAGGGTTGGAGACCCAGTACTTC. Amino acids: CASSYSTSTGLETQYF.

The chain has TRBV20-1 and TRBJ1-4; the D gene is possibly TRBD1 (5 bases). The CDR3 consists of 13 residues. In germline, CDR1 is DFQATT, CDR2 SNEGSKA (reference sequence). CDR3 region: CRAYEGLREKLFF. Here the CDR3 DNA reads TGCAGAGCCTATGAGGGGTTACGGGAAAAACTGTTTTTT.

Only a few counts were recorded for this clonotype. The chain is built from TRBV6-2 or TRBV6-3 and TRBJ2-3, with no clear D. Per germline, CDR1 MNHEY and CDR2 SVGEGT. Trimming removed 7 bases at V and 2 bases at J, with 10 bases between. This CDR3 spans 13 amino acids. The CDR3 spells CASMVDATDTQYF. CDR3 nucleotides: TGTGCCAGCATGGTAGACGCCACAGATACGCAGTATTTT.

The chain recombines TRBV29-1 with TRBJ2-3; D gene unclear. CDR1 is SQVTM and CDR2 is ANQGSEA in the germline V gene. This CDR3 has 17 residues. V was trimmed by 2 bases and J by 1 base, leaving 19 bases between them. In nucleotides, the CDR3 is TGCAGCGTTGAATTACCCCATCTCCCGGCTGGCACAGATACGCAGTATTTT. Translated, it gives CSVELPHLPAGTDTQYF.

V gene TRBV10-3 combines with J gene TRBJ1-1; D gene unclear. Per germline, CDR1 ENHRY and CDR2 SYGVKD. The CDR3 totals 12 residues. V lost 11 bases and J 1 base, leaving 11 bases between the germline ends. Here the CDR3 reads CASREPNTEAFF. The CDR3 DNA reads as TGTGCCTCTCGGGAACCGAACACTGAAGCTTTCTTT.

This clonotype was seen ten or more times. CDR3: CSVGPSGGQETQYF. The CDR3 DNA sequence: TGCAGCGTTGGACCGAGCGGGGGACAAGAGACCCAGTACTTC. The chain joins TRBV29-1 to TRBJ2-5, with 8 bases lining up with TRBD2. Unmatched junction bases numbered 6, after V lost 4 bases and J lost 2 bases. The CDR3 has 14 residues. Germline loops: CDR1 SQVTM, CDR2 ANQGSEA.

This clonotype was observed a handful of times. V gene TRBV28 combines with J gene TRBJ1-2; D remains unclear. The CDR3 covers 13 residues. Germline V gives CDR1 MDHEN, CDR2 SYDVKM. The V gene lost 6 bases and the J gene lost 2 bases, with 10 bases spanning the gap. CDR3 sequence: CASSDPPNYGYTF. In nucleotides, the CDR3 is TGTGCCAGCAGCGACCCACCGAACTATGGCTACACCTTC.

The gene calls are TRBV9 and TRBJ1-1; 7 bases fit TRBD1. In germline, CDR1 is SGDLS, CDR2 YYNGEE. The V and J ends lost 4 bases and 4 bases, in that order; junction bases with no gene match: 7. This CDR3 is 14 amino acids long. DNA of the CDR3: TGTGCCAGCAGCCGCTCAGGGGGTGGCACTGAAGCTTTCTTT. Residues: CASSRSGGGTEAFF.

The chain couples TRBV11-2 to TRBJ2-5, with 9 bases identical to TRBD2. The ends lost 5 bases at V and 5 bases at J; junction bases unmatched: 21. Germline lookup yields CDR1 SGHAT and CDR2 FQNNGV. This CDR3 has 19 residues. The CDR3 protein is CASSPLAGGFCPLRETQYF. For the CDR3, the DNA is TGTGCCAGCAGCCCCTTGGCGGGGGGGTTTTGCCCCCTCCGGGAGACCCAGTACTTC. The full variable domain, in which reference TRBV11-2 and TRBJ2-5 provide the parts outside the CDR3, is EAGVAQSPRYKIIEKRQSVAFWCNPISGHATLYWYQQILGQGPKLLIQFQNNGVVDDSQLPKDRFSAERLKGVDSTLKIQPAKLEDSAVYLCASSPLAGGFCPLRETQYFGPGTRLLVL.

This clonotype showed up many times. The rearrangement joins TRBV9 to TRBJ2-5; D gene ambiguous. The CDR3 length is 14 residues. V lost 1 base and J lost 0, with 7 bases in between. The germline gives CDR1 SGDLS, CDR2 YYNGEE. CDR3: CASSVRAYQETQYF. For the CDR3, the DNA is TGTGCCAGCAGCGTAAGAGCGTACCAAGAGACCCAGTACTTC.

This clonotype was picked up a small number of times. The V call is TRBV4-1, the J call TRBJ2-7; TRBD1 aligns across 9 bases. This CDR3 spans 16 amino acids. The germline gives CDR1 MGHRA, CDR2 YSYEKL. With 6 bases clipped from V and 0 bases from J, the junction kept 9 bases outside the gene matches. DNA of the CDR3: TGCGCCAGCAGTGTTAAGACAGGGGGAAACTCCTACGAGCAGTACTTC. This codes for CASSVKTGGNSYEQYF.

There are a few counts of this clonotype. The rearrangement uses TRBV6-2 or TRBV6-3 and TRBJ1-2; 9 positions agree with TRBD1. CDR3 length: 13 amino acids. The germline V gene has CDR1 MNHEY and CDR2 SVGEGT. V shed 6 bases, J shed 9 bases, and the junction held 8 bases outside the gene matches. This CDR3 reads CASSETGGRRYTF. CDR3 DNA sequence: TGTGCCAGCAGCGAAACAGGGGGCCGTCGCTACACCTTC.

The chain recombines TRBV7-2 with TRBJ1-2, with D perhaps matching TRBD1 (5 bases). This CDR3 is 15 amino acids long. Germline values: CDR1 SGHTA, CDR2 FQGNSA. Trimming removed 1 base at V and 7 bases at J, with 16 bases between. The CDR3 protein is CASSLVSSGSSGYTF. The CDR3, as DNA: TGTGCCAGCAGCTTAGTGAGTTCAGGGTCTAGTGGCTACACCTTC.